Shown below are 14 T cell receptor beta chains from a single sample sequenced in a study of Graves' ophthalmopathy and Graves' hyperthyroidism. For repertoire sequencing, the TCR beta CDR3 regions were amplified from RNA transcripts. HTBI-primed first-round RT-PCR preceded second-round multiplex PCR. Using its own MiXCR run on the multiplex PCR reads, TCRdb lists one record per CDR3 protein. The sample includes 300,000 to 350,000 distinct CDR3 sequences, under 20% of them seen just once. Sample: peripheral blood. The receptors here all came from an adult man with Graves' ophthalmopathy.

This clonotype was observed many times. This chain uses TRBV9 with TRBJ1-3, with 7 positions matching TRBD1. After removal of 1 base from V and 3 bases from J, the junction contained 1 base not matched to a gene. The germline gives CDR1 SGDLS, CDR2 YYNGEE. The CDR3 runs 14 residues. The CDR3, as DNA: TGTGCCAGCAGCGTAACAGGGGATGGAAACACCATATATTTT. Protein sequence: CASSVTGDGNTIYF.

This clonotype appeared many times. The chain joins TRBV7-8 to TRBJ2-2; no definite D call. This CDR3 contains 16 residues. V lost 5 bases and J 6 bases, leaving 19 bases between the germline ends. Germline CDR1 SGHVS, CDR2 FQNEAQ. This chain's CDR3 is CASSKMWILHPGELFF. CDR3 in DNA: TGTGCCAGCAGCAAAATGTGGATACTGCACCCCGGGGAGCTGTTTTTT.

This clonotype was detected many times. CDR3 region: CASSQGTSGGQETQYF. For the CDR3, the DNA is TGTGCCAGCAGCCAAGGGACTAGCGGGGGGCAAGAGACCCAGTACTTC. This chain connects TRBV4-2 to TRBJ2-5; 14 bases are a match to TRBD2. Per the germline V gene, CDR1 is LGHNA and CDR2 is YNFKEQ. The V segment lost 1 base and the J segment 2 bases; nucleotides outside the gene matches: 0. This CDR3 has 16 amino acids.

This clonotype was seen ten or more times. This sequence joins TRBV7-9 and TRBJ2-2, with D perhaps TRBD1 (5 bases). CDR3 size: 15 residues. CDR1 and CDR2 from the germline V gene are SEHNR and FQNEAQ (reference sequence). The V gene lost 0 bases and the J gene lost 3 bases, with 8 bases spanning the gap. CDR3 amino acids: CASSLAGADTGELFF. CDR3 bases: TGTGCCAGCAGCTTAGCAGGGGCCGACACCGGGGAGCTGTTTTTT.

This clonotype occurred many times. The CDR3 is CASSLGTAGIQPQHF. The DNA of the CDR3 is TGTGCCAGCAGCTTGGGTACGGCTGGGATCCAGCCCCAGCATTTT. The chain couples TRBV13 to TRBJ1-5; D not resolved. The CDR3 totals 15 residues. The V and J ends lost 3 bases and 7 bases respectively, with 16 bases between them. CDR1 and CDR2 (germline): PRHDT, FYEKMQ (reference sequence).

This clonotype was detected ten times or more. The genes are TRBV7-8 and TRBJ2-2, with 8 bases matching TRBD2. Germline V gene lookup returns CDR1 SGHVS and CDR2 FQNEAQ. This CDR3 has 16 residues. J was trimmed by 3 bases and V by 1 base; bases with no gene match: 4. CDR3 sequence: CASSLGRGAYTGELFF. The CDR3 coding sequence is TGTGCCAGCAGCTTAGGGCGGGGGGCCTACACCGGGGAGCTGTTTTTT.

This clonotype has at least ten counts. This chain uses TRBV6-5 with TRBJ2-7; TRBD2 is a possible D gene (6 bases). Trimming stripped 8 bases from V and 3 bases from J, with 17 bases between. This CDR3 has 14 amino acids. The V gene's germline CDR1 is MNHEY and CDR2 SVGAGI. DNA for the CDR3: TGTGCCAGCGGGAGGTTGGGACCCCTCTACGAGCAGTACTTC. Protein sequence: CASGRLGPLYEQYF.

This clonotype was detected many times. The CDR3 region is CASSEDGGGGFRAFF. The CDR3 DNA sequence: TGTGCCAGCAGTGAAGATGGGGGGGGAGGATTTCGAGCTTTCTTT. The chain uses TRBV2 and TRBJ1-1; possible D gene TRBD1, 5 bases. V was cut by 1 base and J by 10 bases, with 19 bases left in between. The germline V gene encodes CDR1 SNHLY and CDR2 FYNNEI. The CDR3 has 15 residues.

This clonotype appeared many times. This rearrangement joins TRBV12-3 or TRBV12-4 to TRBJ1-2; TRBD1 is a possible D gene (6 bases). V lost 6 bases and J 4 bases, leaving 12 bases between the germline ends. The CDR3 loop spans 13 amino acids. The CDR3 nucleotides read TGTGCCAGCAGGGGGGCTTTGATCTATGGCTACACCTTC. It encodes CASRGALIYGYTF.

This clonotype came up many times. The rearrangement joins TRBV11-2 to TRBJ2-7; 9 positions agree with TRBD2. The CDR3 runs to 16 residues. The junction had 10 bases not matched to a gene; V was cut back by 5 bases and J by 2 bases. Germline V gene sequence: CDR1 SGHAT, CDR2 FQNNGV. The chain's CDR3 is CASSAITERGAYEQYF. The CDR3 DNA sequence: TGTGCCAGCAGCGCAATCACGGAGCGGGGGGCCTACGAGCAGTACTTC.

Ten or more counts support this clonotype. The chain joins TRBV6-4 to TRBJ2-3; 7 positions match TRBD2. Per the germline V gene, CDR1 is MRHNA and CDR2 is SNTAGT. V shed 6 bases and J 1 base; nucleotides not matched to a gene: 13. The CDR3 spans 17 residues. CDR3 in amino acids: CASRFAGVPRGTDTQYF. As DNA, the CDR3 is TGTGCCAGCAGATTTGCGGGGGTGCCTCGTGGCACAGATACGCAGTATTTT.

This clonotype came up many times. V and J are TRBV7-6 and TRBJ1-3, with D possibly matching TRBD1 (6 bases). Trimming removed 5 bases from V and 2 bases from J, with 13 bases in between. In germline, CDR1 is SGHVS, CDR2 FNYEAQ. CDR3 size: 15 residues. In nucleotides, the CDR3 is TGTGCCAGCAGCGAGGCGGGGGGCGCTGGAAACACCATATATTTT. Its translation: CASSEAGGAGNTIYF.

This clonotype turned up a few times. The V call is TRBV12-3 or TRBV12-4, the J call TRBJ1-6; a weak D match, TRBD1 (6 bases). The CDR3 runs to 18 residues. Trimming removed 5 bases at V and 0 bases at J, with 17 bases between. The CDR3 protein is CASSTGHRSSSYNSPLHF. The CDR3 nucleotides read TGTGCCAGCAGTACGGGACACCGATCAAGCTCCTATAATTCACCCCTCCACTTT.

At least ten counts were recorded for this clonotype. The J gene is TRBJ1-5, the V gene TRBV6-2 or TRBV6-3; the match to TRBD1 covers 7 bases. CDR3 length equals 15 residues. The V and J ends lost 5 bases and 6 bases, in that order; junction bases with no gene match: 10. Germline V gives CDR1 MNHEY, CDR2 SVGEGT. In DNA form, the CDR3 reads TGTGCCAGCAGTCAACTGGGGACAGTCGGTCAGCCCCAGCATTTT. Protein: CASSQLGTVGQPQHF.